A selection of T cell receptor beta chains follows, all from one sample in a study of blood T cells in healthy people across ages. One entry per CDR3 protein, called by TCRdb with MiXCR from the 5' RACE reads. The sample yields 600,000 or so distinct CDR3 sequences, roughly 48% seen once. Input material: blood. The receptors derive from a man aged 80 or over in good health. The CDR3 runs from the conserved cysteine through the conserved F or W. Fields, in order: D gene, J gene, clone size, V gene, CDR3 protein, CDR3 DNA. The D gene is left open where the match is weak. Some rows have no size entry. The others give once, few or many, or a class for an expanded clone.

D: -
J: TRBJ1-5
size: once
V: TRBV28
CDR3: CASSRGHDSNQPRHF
DNA: TGTGCCAGCAGTCGCGGACATGATAGCAATCAGCCCCGGCATTTT

D: TRBD2
J: TRBJ2-1
size: few
V: TRBV7-7
CDR3: CASSLRLAGPYNEQFF
DNA: TGTGCTAGCAGCTTACGGCTAGCGGGGCCTTACAATGAGCAGTTCTTC

D: TRBD2
J: TRBJ2-7
size: once
V: TRBV30
CDR3: CAWSVGTRSYNEQYF
DNA: TGTGCCTGGAGTGTTGGGACTAGAAGCTACAATGAGCAGTACTTC

D: -
J: TRBJ2-2
size: -
V: TRBV20-1
CDR3: CSARRGSHTGELFF
DNA: TGCAGTGCTAGGAGGGGGTCGCACACCGGGGAGCTGTTTTTT

D: -
J: TRBJ2-6
size: -
V: TRBV6-5
CDR3: CASKFSPSGADVLTF
DNA: TGTGCCAGCAAGTTTAGTCCCTCTGGGGCCGACGTCCTGACTTTC

D: TRBD2
J: TRBJ2-1
size: -
V: TRBV6-2/TRBV6-3
CDR3: CASSRRTSENNEQFF
DNA: TGTGCCAGCAGCCGACGGACTAGCGAGAACAATGAGCAGTTCTTC

D: -
J: TRBJ2-7
size: -
V: TRBV9
CDR3: CASSVGPSSGTYGQYF
DNA: TGTGCCAGCAGCGTAGGGCCTAGCTCAGGCACCTACGGGCAGTACTTC

D: TRBD1
J: TRBJ1-2
size: -
V: TRBV5-6
CDR3: CASSSSDRVIGGYTF
DNA: TGTGCCAGCAGCTCCTCGGACAGGGTTATCGGTGGCTACACCTTC

D: TRBD1
J: TRBJ1-6
size: -
V: TRBV5-1
CDR3: CASSLAGTVNSPLHF
DNA: TGCGCCAGCAGCTTGGCAGGGACAGTGAATTCACCCCTCCACTTT

D: -
J: TRBJ2-1
size: -
V: TRBV7-2
CDR3: CASSLETRPHEQFF
DNA: TGTGCCAGCAGCTTAGAAACCCGCCCCCATGAGCAGTTCTTC

D: TRBD1
J: TRBJ2-5
size: -
V: TRBV20-1
CDR3: CSARDRQGFLETQYF
DNA: TGCAGTGCTAGAGATAGACAGGGGTTTCTGGAGACCCAGTACTTC

D: TRBD2
J: TRBJ2-5
size: -
V: TRBV28
CDR3: CASMSGGSDLKTQYF
DNA: TGTGCCAGCATGAGCGGCGGGAGCGACTTAAAGACCCAGTACTTC

D: -
J: TRBJ2-1
size: -
V: TRBV7-2
CDR3: CASTLQVGQPGTEQFF
DNA: TGTGCCAGCACGCTTCAGGTTGGACAGCCAGGCACTGAGCAGTTCTTC

D: -
J: TRBJ2-7
size: -
V: TRBV5-6
CDR3: CASSFPTGSSYEQYF
DNA: TGTGCCAGCAGCTTCCCGACGGGAAGCTCCTACGAGCAGTACTTC

D: TRBD2
J: TRBJ2-1
size: -
V: TRBV5-5
CDR3: CVSSSRLAGVGEQFF
DNA: TGTGTCAGCAGCTCTCGACTAGCGGGAGTTGGTGAGCAGTTCTTC

D: TRBD1
J: TRBJ2-1
size: many
V: TRBV9
CDR3: CASSVSGTGIREQFF
DNA: TGTGCCAGCAGCGTGTCCGGGACAGGGATTCGTGAGCAGTTCTTC

D: -
J: TRBJ1-3
size: few
V: TRBV4-2
CDR3: CASSRSGDSGNTIYF
DNA: TGTGCCAGCAGCCGCTCGGGTGACTCTGGAAACACCATATATTTT

D: -
J: TRBJ2-7
size: -
V: TRBV20-1
CDR3: CSAREGAVASYEQYF
DNA: TGCAGTGCTAGAGAAGGAGCGGTAGCTTCCTACGAGCAGTACTTC

D: -
J: TRBJ2-1
size: once
V: TRBV11-2
CDR3: CASSPRRGLVYEQFF
DNA: TGTGCCAGCAGCCCAAGACGGGGATTGGTGTACGAGCAGTTCTTC

D: -
J: TRBJ1-2
size: once
V: TRBV12-3/TRBV12-4
CDR3: CASSLADRGDYGYTF
DNA: TGTGCCAGCAGTTTGGCAGACCGCGGAGACTATGGCTACACCTTC

D: TRBD1
J: TRBJ2-1
size: -
V: TRBV9
CDR3: CASSPRTGGEQFF
DNA: TGTGCCAGCAGCCCCCGGACAGGGGGCGAGCAGTTCTTC

D: -
J: TRBJ2-1
size: -
V: TRBV7-9
CDR3: CASSLAVGGTGYNEQFF
DNA: TGTGCCAGCAGCTTAGCGGTCGGGGGGACAGGATACAATGAGCAGTTCTTC

D: -
J: TRBJ1-1
size: -
V: TRBV7-2
CDR3: CASSPAGEYTEAFF
DNA: TGTGCCAGCAGCCCCGCAGGGGAGTACACTGAAGCTTTCTTT

D: TRBD2
J: TRBJ2-7
size: -
V: TRBV29-1
CDR3: CSVTTSGNTYEQYF
DNA: TGCAGCGTGACTACTAGCGGCAACACCTACGAGCAGTACTTC

D: TRBD1
J: TRBJ2-4
size: few
V: TRBV20-1
CDR3: CSARVSRGIDIQYF
DNA: TGCAGTGCTAGAGTTAGCAGGGGGATCGACATTCAGTACTTC

D: -
J: TRBJ2-3
size: few
V: TRBV6-6
CDR3: CASSYFRTAKGTDTQYF
DNA: TGTGCCAGCAGTTACTTTAGGACAGCTAAGGGCACAGATACGCAGTATTTT

D: -
J: TRBJ1-1
size: -
V: TRBV20-1
CDR3: CSATRDRTSEAFF
DNA: TGCAGTGCTACGCGAGACAGGACGTCCGAAGCTTTCTTT